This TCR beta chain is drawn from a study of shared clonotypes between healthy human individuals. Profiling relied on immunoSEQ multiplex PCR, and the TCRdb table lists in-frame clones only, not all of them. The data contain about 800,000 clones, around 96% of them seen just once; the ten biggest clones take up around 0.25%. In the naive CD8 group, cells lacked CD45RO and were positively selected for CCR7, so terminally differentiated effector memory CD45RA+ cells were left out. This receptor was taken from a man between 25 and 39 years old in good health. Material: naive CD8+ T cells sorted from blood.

The CDR3 nucleotides read TGTGCCAGCAGCTTGGTACGTGCCTACGAGCAGTACTTC. Translated: CASSLVRAYEQYF. This rearrangement joins TRBV5-6 to TRBJ2-7; D is undetermined. This CDR3 contains 13 residues. V was cut by 0 bases and J by 2 bases, with 6 bases left in between. Germline loops: CDR1 SGHDT, CDR2 YYEEEE.